What follows are 2 T cell receptor beta chains derived from one specimen sequenced in a study of shared clonotypes between healthy human individuals. Clones were sequenced by immunoSEQ multiplex PCR, and TCRdb holds only the in-frame ones, with some missing. Of some 1,600,000 clones listed, approximately 98% are singletons. Sequenced material: naive CD4+ T cells sorted from blood. The subset: CD45RA+ positively selected. All receptors derive from a man aged 25 to 40 in good health.

The chain uses TRBV10-2 and TRBJ2-3, with 7 nucleotides matching TRBD2. The V and J ends lost 6 bases and 1 base, in that order; junction bases with no gene match: 7. In germline, CDR1 is WSHSY, CDR2 SAAADI. This CDR3 is 15 amino acids long. CDR3 DNA sequence: TGCGCCAGCAGGGGGCGGGAGTCGGGCACAGATACGCAGTATTTT. Residues: CASRGRESGTDTQYF.

This clone showed up just once. J is TRBJ2-7 and V is TRBV18; D not resolved. The CDR3 length is 15 residues. Trimming removed 2 bases from V and 0 bases from J, with 11 bases in between. Germline V lookup: CDR1 KGHSH, CDR2 LQKENI. Written as DNA, the CDR3 is TGTGCCAGCTCACCATCCTACCAACGCTCCTACGAGCAGTACTTC. This encodes CASSPSYQRSYEQYF.